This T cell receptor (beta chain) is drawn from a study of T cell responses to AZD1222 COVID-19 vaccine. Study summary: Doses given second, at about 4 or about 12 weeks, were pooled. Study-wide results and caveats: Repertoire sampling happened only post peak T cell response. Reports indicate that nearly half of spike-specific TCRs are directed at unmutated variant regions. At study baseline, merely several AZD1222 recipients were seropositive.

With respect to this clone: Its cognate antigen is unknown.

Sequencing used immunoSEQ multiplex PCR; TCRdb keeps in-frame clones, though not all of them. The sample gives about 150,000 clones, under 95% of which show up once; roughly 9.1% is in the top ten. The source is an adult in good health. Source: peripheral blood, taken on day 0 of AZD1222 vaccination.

CDR3 sequence reads: CASSEGTGGYTF. In DNA, the CDR3 is TGTGCCAGCAGTGAGGGGACAGGGGGCTACACCTTC. The chain is built from TRBV6-4 and TRBJ1-2; 9 positions agree with TRBD1. Looked up from germline, CDR1 is MRHNA and CDR2 is SNTAGT. J was trimmed by 8 bases and V by 3 bases; bases with no gene match: 1. This CDR3 region has 12 residues.